This TCR beta chain was obtained from a study of T cell changes during pregnancy in multiple sclerosis. The CDR3 extends over 16 amino acids. This clone has a single count. Measured with immunoSEQ multiplex PCR; TCRdb has only the in-frame clones, and not every one. In the table there are about 52,000 clones, around nine tenths of which are singletons. The receptor comes from a female donor with multiple sclerosis, enrolled in a pregnancy study. The chain employs TRBV21-1 and TRBJ2-7; TRBD1 is the table's D call and was not checked against the DNA. TRBV21-1 is given as a pseudogene. Sequenced material: CD4+ T cells from peripheral blood mononuclear cells, taken before pregnancy. CDR3 sequence (DNA): TGTGCCAGCAGCCCGACAGGTTCTCCTTGGGCCTACGAGCAGTACTTC. Its translation: CASSPTGSPWAYEQYF.